This T cell receptor beta chain was observed in a study of radiotherapy plus CTLA-4 blockade in lung cancer. This CDR3 comprises 17 residues. Germline CDR1 is SGDLS and CDR2 is YYNGEE. V lost 3 bases to trimming and J lost 1 base; unmatched junction nucleotides: 8. The data were produced by immunoSEQ multiplex PCR, yet TCRdb's version contains in-frame clones alone and is incomplete. In the table there are about 72,000 clones, 78% of which are singletons. This rearrangement joins TRBV9 to TRBJ2-3; 10 bases are shared with TRBD2. Sequencing used peripheral blood, obtained from a patient treated with radiotherapy plus ipilimumab. The TCR sequence derives from a human donor with non-small cell lung cancer who had a complete response to radiotherapy plus ipilimumab. CDR3 region: CASSAHTGTSGTDTQYF. DNA of the CDR3: TGTGCCAGCAGCGCACATACCGGGACTAGCGGCACAGATACGCAGTATTTT.